This T cell receptor beta chain was identified during a study of blood T cell repertoires in COVID-19. Study overall: From the United States, Italy and Spain came samples of acute and convalescent COVID-19. PBMCs, B-cell-depleted T cells, or T cells were the source of the cDNA or gDNA that made up the material.

The CDR3 has 16 residues. CDR1 and CDR2 from the germline V gene are SGHAT and FQNNGV. V lost 5 bases and J lost 2; bases outside the gene matches: 7. Per the study methods: Reference gene primer amplification yielded estimated nucleated cell counts. Clones were read by immunoSEQ multiplex PCR, and TCRdb kept only the in-frame ones, dropping some. Clone size and the V and J calls come from that table; the DNA yielded D and trimming. This sample yields about 140,000 clones, of which 77% are seen a single time; approximately 9% belongs to the top ten. Sequencing input: peripheral blood. This rearrangement joins TRBV11-2 to TRBJ2-3; 10 bases agree with TRBD2. The source of this sequence is a woman in her forties or fifties with active or convalescent COVID-19. CDR3 protein: CASSARTSGPTDTQYF. The CDR3 coding sequence is TGTGCCAGCAGCGCCCGGACTAGCGGACCCACAGATACGCAGTATTTT.